The 3 T cell receptor beta chains presented below share a single source sample, sequenced in a study of identical twins. TCRdb called the 5' RACE reads again in MiXCR, with one record for every CDR3 protein. The repertoire includes under 1 million distinct CDR3 sequences, approximately 13% of them detected once, and under 2% sits in the top ten. The sample was also linked to a second study, of yellow fever vaccine responses in identical twins.

Specimen: PBMCs. Receptors were obtained from a young woman in good health.

Remarks on this clonotype: A much larger clone lies a single base off, so this may be a read error. The chain couples TRBV20-1 to TRBJ2-1, with TRBD2 matching over 15 bases. The CDR3 sequence is 18 residues long. Germline V gene data show CDR1 as DFQATT and CDR2 as SNEGSKA (reference sequence). CDR3 amino acids: CCARDWGLAGGGYNEQFF. The CDR3 DNA sequence: TGCTGTGCTAGAGATTGGGGACTAGCGGGAGGCGGCTACAATGAGCAGTTCTTC.

In its sample, this clonotype was seen a few times. The chain carries TRBV5-1 and TRBJ2-2, with D maybe TRBD1 (5 bases). The CDR3 length is 15 residues. Looked up from germline, CDR1 is SGHRS and CDR2 is YFSETQ. V lost 4 bases and J 5 bases, leaving 15 bases between the germline ends. CDR3 sequence (DNA): TGCGCCAGCAGCCCTGAGGCAGGGCAAACCGGGGAGCTGTTTTTT. Residues: CASSPEAGQTGELFF. Full variable domain (outside the CDR3, taken from reference TRBV5-1 and TRBJ2-2): KAGVTQTPRYLIKTRGQQVTLSCSPISGHRSVSWYQQTPGQGLQFLFEYFSETQRNKGNFPGRFSGRQFSNSRSEMNVSTLELGDSALYLCASSPEAGQTGELFFGEGSRLTVL.

This clonotype appeared many times. V gene TRBV20-1 combines with J gene TRBJ2-1; TRBD2 matches 13 bases. The ends lost 3 bases at V and 5 bases at J; junction bases unmatched: 4. Germline values: CDR1 DFQATT, CDR2 SNEGSKA (reference sequence). This CDR3 region has 15 residues. The CDR3 here is CSARGLAGTHNEQFF. CDR3 bases: TGCAGTGCTAGGGGACTAGCGGGAACCCACAATGAGCAGTTCTTC.